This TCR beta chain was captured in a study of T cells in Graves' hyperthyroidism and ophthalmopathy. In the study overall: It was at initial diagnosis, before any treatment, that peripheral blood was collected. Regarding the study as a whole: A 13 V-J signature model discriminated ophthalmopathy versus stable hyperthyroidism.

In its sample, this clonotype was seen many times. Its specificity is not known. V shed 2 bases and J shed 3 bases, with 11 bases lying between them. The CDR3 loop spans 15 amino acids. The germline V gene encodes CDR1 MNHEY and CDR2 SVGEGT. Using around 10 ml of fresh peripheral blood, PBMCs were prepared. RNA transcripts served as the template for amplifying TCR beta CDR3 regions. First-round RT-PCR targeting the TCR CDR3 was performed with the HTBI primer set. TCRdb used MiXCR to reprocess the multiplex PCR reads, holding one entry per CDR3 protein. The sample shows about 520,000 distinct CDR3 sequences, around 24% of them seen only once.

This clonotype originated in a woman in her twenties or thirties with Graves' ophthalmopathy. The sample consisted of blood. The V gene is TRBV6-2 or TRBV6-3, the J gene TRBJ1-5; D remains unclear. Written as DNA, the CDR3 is TGTGCCAGCAGTTACGCCCAGGCGAACAATCAGCCCCAGCATTTT. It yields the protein CASSYAQANNQPQHF.